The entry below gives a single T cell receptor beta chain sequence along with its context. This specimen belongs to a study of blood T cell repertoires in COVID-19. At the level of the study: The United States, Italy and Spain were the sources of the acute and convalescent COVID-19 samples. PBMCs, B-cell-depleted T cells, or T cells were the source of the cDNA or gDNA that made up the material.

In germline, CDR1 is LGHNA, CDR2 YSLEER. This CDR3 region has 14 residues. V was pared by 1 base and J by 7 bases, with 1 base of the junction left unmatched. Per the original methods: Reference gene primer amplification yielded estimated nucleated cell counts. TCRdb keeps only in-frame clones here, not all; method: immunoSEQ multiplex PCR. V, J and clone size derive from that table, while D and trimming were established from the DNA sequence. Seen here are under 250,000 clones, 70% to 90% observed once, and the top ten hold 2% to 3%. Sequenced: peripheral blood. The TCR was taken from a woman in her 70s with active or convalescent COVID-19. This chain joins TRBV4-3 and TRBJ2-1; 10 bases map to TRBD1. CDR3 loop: CASSQGTGGNEQFF. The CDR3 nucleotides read TGCGCCAGCAGCCAAGGGACAGGGGGTAATGAGCAGTTCTTC.